This T cell receptor (beta chain) comes out of a study of graft-versus-host responses after intestinal transplantation. Study details: Recipients uniformly received anti-thymocyte globulin induction, followed by tacrolimus and steroids for roughly 3 years.

With respect to this clone: What it binds is not known. Other nucleotide sequences from this sample produce the same CDR3.

The table came from immunoSEQ multiplex PCR; TCRdb's copy has only in-frame clones and leaves some out. The sample yields nearly 95,000 clones, just over 90% seen once. Findings of the study overall: There were GvH clones found in recipient marrow, and some of them appeared first in ileum or blood.

The specimen was unstimulated CD8+ T cells sorted from spleen or lymph node cells, collected before intestinal transplant. This sequence was found in a human donor who received an intestinal transplant.

CDR3 region: CAGARGISTYEQYF. As DNA, the CDR3 is TGTGCCGGAGCTCGGGGGATATCGACCTACGAGCAGTACTTC. The chain links TRBV5-8 to TRBJ2-7; D may be TRBD2 (6 bases). Trimming cost V 10 bases and J 2 bases, with 19 bases left between them. This CDR3 region has 14 residues. Germline values: CDR1 SGHTS, CDR2 YDEGEE.